The 27 T cell receptor beta chains listed next were all sequenced from one sample in a study of CD8 T cells in Susac syndrome. With random hexamers, reverse transcription was performed on 0.5 to 1 ug of RNA. MiXCR, run by TCRdb on the immunoSEQ multiplex PCR reads, gives a single entry per CDR3 protein. The table shows approximately 160,000 distinct CDR3 sequences, with around 95% occurring only once. Sequenced material: CD4+ T cells from PBMCs. These receptors were taken from a human donor with Susac syndrome.

V and J are TRBV9 and TRBJ2-2; D gene unclear. V was clipped by 0 bases and J by 6 bases, with 9 bases between them. This CDR3 is built from 14 residues. The germline V gene encodes CDR1 SGDLS and CDR2 YYNGEE. In nucleotides, the CDR3 is TGTGCCAGCAGCGTAGACGGTCCTCCCGGGGAGCTGTTTTTT. Protein sequence: CASSVDGPPGELFF.

This chain links TRBV7-8 with TRBJ2-2, with 7 nucleotides matching TRBD1. The CDR3 sequence is 15 residues long. CDR1 and CDR2 (germline): SGHVS, FQNEAQ. V was pared by 5 bases and J by 4 bases, with 7 bases of the junction left unmatched. In DNA, the CDR3 is TGTGCCAGCAGCCCGAACCGGGACAGCACCGGGGAGCTGTTTTTT. Amino acid sequence: CASSPNRDSTGELFF.

The chain links TRBV3-1 to TRBJ1-2; 8 nucleotides align to TRBD1. Unmatched junction bases numbered 10, after V lost 6 bases and J lost 4 bases. The CDR3 totals 15 residues. Per the germline V gene, CDR1 is LGHDT and CDR2 is YNNKEL (reference sequence). The CDR3: CASRPTGANVYGYTF. In nucleotides, the CDR3 is TGTGCCAGCAGACCGACAGGGGCCAATGTCTATGGCTACACCTTC.

This chain uses TRBV29-1 with TRBJ1-1, with TRBD1 matching 9 bases. The CDR3 sequence is 14 residues long. Looked up from germline, CDR1 is SQVTM and CDR2 is ANQGSEA. Unmatched junction bases numbered 9, after V lost 6 bases and J lost 4 bases. CDR3 sequence: CSVAPQTGGTEAFF. The CDR3 DNA follows: TGCAGCGTCGCCCCCCAGACAGGGGGCACTGAAGCTTTCTTT.

This chain connects TRBV30 to TRBJ2-3; either TRBD1 or TRBD2 may supply D (5 bases each). Trimming took 8 bases from V and 8 from J, leaving 23 bases between them. This CDR3 has 14 amino acids. From germline, CDR1 is GTSNPN and CDR2 SVGIG (reference sequence). The CDR3: CAGLPGPGVGTQYF. The CDR3 nucleotides are TGTGCCGGCCTCCCGGGGCCTGGGGTAGGTACGCAGTATTTT. The whole variable domain, remainder taken from reference TRBV30 and TRBJ2-3, is SQTIHQWPATLVQPVGSPLSLECTVEGTSNPNLYWYRQAAGRGLQLLFYSVGIGQISSEVPQNLSASRPQDRQFILSSKKLLLSDSGFYLCAGLPGPGVGTQYFGPGTRLTVL.

The CDR3 region is CASSPEIDYEQYF. CDR3 nucleotide sequence: TGTGCCAGCTCACCAGAGATAGATTACGAGCAGTACTTC. The chain links TRBV18 to TRBJ2-7; D remains unclear. The germline V gene has CDR1 KGHSH and CDR2 LQKENI. V shed 2 bases and J shed 4 bases, with 9 bases lying between them. This CDR3 comprises 13 residues.

This sequence joins TRBV29-1 and TRBJ2-4; no firm D call. The germline V and J ends were trimmed by 2 bases and 7 bases, with 6 bases remaining between them. Germline V gene lookup returns CDR1 SQVTM and CDR2 ANQGSEA. The CDR3 is made up of 11 amino acids. The CDR3 loop reads CSVESVNIQYF. CDR3 nucleotides: TGCAGCGTTGAATCAGTGAACATTCAGTACTTC. Drawing the rest from reference TRBV29-1 and TRBJ2-4, the complete variable domain is SAVISQKPSRDICQRGTSLTIQCQVDSQVTMMFWYRQQPGQSLTLIATANQGSEATYESGFVIDKFPISRPNLTFSTLTVSNMSPEDSSIYLCSVESVNIQYFGAGTRLSVL.

This sequence joins TRBV29-1 and TRBJ2-4, with 9 bases identical to TRBD1. The trim removed 6 bases at V and 5 bases at J, leaving 5 bases unmatched. There are 13 residues in the CDR3. CDR1 is SQVTM, CDR2 ANQGSEA, per germline. CDR3 DNA: TGCAGCGTGGGAGGACAGGGGCAAAACATTCAGTACTTC. It yields the protein CSVGGQGQNIQYF. Looking up the rest from reference TRBV29-1 and TRBJ2-4 gives the full variable domain: SAVISQKPSRDICQRGTSLTIQCQVDSQVTMMFWYRQQPGQSLTLIATANQGSEATYESGFVIDKFPISRPNLTFSTLTVSNMSPEDSSIYLCSVGGQGQNIQYFGAGTRLSVL.

This clonotype came up once. The chain has TRBV10-3 and TRBJ1-3; D might be TRBD1 (6 bases). Germline assignment: CDR1 ENHRY and CDR2 SYGVKD. V was shortened by 6 bases and J by 4 bases, with 13 bases between the two germline ends. CDR3 length equals 14 residues. CDR3 protein: CAIRLSGGGNTIYF. CDR3 coding DNA: TGTGCCATCAGGCTGTCGGGGGGCGGAAACACCATATATTTT.

V and J are TRBV29-1 and TRBJ2-3, with D unresolved. This CDR3 comprises 12 residues. V was pared by 7 bases and J by 8 bases, with 16 bases between. Germline V gene lookup returns CDR1 SQVTM and CDR2 ANQGSEA. The CDR3 spells CSAAPPAGTQYF. CDR3 bases: TGCAGCGCTGCCCCCCCGGCAGGTACGCAGTATTTT.

The gene calls are TRBV12-3 or TRBV12-4 and TRBJ2-3, with TRBD2 identical over 14 bases. The V and J ends lost 4 bases and 0 bases, in that order; junction bases with no gene match: 6. This CDR3 region has 18 residues. The CDR3 spells CASSSGTSGSASTDTQYF. Here the CDR3 DNA reads TGTGCCAGCAGTTCCGGGACTAGCGGGAGCGCTAGCACAGATACGCAGTATTTT.

The rearrangement joins TRBV28 to TRBJ2-1, with no clear D. This CDR3 is 15 amino acids long. The V and J ends lost 1 base and 9 bases respectively, with 16 bases between them. Germline CDR1 reads MDHEN; CDR2 reads SYDVKM. The CDR3 DNA follows: TGTGCCAGCAGTTTATCCATCCCAAGGTACGGTGAGCAGTTCTTC. Amino acids: CASSLSIPRYGEQFF.

V gene TRBV4-1 combines with J gene TRBJ1-2; no clear D. Trimming shortened V by 1 base and J by 14 bases, and 17 bases separated the two germline ends. This CDR3 contains 13 residues. Germline V gives CDR1 MGHRA, CDR2 YSYEKL. Here the CDR3 DNA reads TGCGCCAGCAGCCAAGGGTTAAGGGCGGAGTTGACCTTC. This sequence encodes CASSQGLRAELTF.

The CDR3 region is CASSVESDYGYTF. DNA for the CDR3: TGTGCCAGCAGCGTAGAGTCGGACTATGGCTACACCTTC. This rearrangement joins TRBV9 to TRBJ1-2; D gene ambiguous. The ends were cut back, 0 bases at V and 3 bases at J, with 6 bases in the middle. Per the germline V gene, CDR1 is SGDLS and CDR2 is YYNGEE. This CDR3 has 13 residues.

This clonotype appeared a single time. V is TRBV5-1 and J is TRBJ2-5; weak D call: TRBD2 (6 bases). The CDR3 runs 14 residues. Looked up from germline, CDR1 is SGHRS and CDR2 is YFSETQ. Deletions cut 4 bases from V and 7 bases from J, with 17 bases between. The chain's CDR3 is CASSPEGRKVTQYF. The CDR3 bases are TGCGCCAGCAGCCCGGAGGGCAGGAAGGTGACCCAGTACTTC.

The chain couples TRBV30 to TRBJ2-7, with TRBD1 as a possible D gene (6 bases). Germline lookup yields CDR1 GTSNPN and CDR2 SVGIG (reference sequence). Deletions cut 4 bases from V and 0 bases from J, with 10 bases between. This CDR3 has 13 residues. The CDR3 DNA reads TGTGCCTGGACACTACAGGGCTCCTACGAGCAGTACTTC. Its protein product is CAWTLQGSYEQYF.

The rearrangement links TRBV11-2 to TRBJ1-6; 7 nucleotides line up with TRBD1. The CDR3 is 16 amino acids. CDR1 and CDR2 from the germline V gene are SGHAT and FQNNGV. V lost 2 bases and J lost 10; bases outside the gene matches: 11. Written as DNA, the CDR3 is TGTGCCAGCAGCTTAAATACTGTAACAGGGGCCTCACCCCTCCACTTT. It is translated as CASSLNTVTGASPLHF.

The chain is built from TRBV29-1 and TRBJ2-1; 8 bases are a match to TRBD2. Germline V gene data show CDR1 as SQVTM and CDR2 as ANQGSEA. This CDR3 comprises 19 residues. The V segment lost 2 bases and the J segment 4 bases; nucleotides outside the gene matches: 19. The CDR3 sequence is CSVERGAPSGRSSYNEQFF. The CDR3 coding sequence is TGCAGCGTTGAAAGAGGGGCCCCTAGCGGGCGGTCTTCTTACAATGAGCAGTTCTTC.

V gene TRBV30 combines with J gene TRBJ2-5; 7 bases line up with TRBD2. Looked up from germline, CDR1 is GTSNPN and CDR2 is SVGIG (reference sequence). V was clipped by 4 bases and J by 4 bases; unmatched bases: 9. There are 14 residues in the CDR3. The CDR3 reads CAWNRRGGRETQYF. The CDR3 region has the DNA TGTGCCTGGAATCGGCGAGGCGGGAGAGAGACCCAGTACTTC.

This chain uses TRBV20-1 with TRBJ2-5; 8 bases line up with TRBD2. The ends lost 5 bases at V and 7 bases at J; junction bases unmatched: 15. The CDR3 spans 15 residues. Per germline, CDR1 DFQATT and CDR2 SNEGSKA (reference sequence). The CDR3 loop is CSAAGGALAGGTQYF. The DNA for the CDR3 is TGCAGTGCTGCCGGGGGGGCCTTGGCGGGTGGGACCCAGTACTTC.

The V call is TRBV2, the J call TRBJ2-1; 12 bases map to TRBD2. The V segment lost 5 bases and the J segment 10 bases; nucleotides outside the gene matches: 9. The CDR3 totals 15 residues. Germline CDR1 reads SNHLY; CDR2 reads FYNNEI. CDR3 DNA sequence: TGTGCCAGCAGTTCACTAGCGGGAGGCCGTTCGGAGCAGTTCTTC. It encodes CASSSLAGGRSEQFF.

The V gene is TRBV27, the J gene TRBJ1-1, with D tentatively TRBD1 (6 bases). Germline V lookup: CDR1 MNHEY, CDR2 SMNVEV (reference sequence). This CDR3 comprises 14 residues. Trimming removed 5 bases at V and 4 bases at J, with 14 bases between. The CDR3 bases are TGTGCCAGCAGTCTCAGGGGAGGTGCCACTGAAGCTTTCTTT. It codes for CASSLRGGATEAFF.

The chain joins TRBV20-1 to TRBJ1-5; tentative D call: TRBD1 (5 bases). V lost 6 bases to trimming and J lost 3 bases, with 18 bases between them. Germline V gives CDR1 DFQATT, CDR2 SNEGSKA (reference sequence). The CDR3 consists of 15 residues. The CDR3 loop is CSASPQGTLNQPQHF. CDR3 coding DNA: TGCAGTGCCTCCCCGCAGGGTACCCTCAATCAGCCCCAGCATTTT.

The chain employs TRBV20-1 and TRBJ2-1; TRBD1 matches 8 bases. J was trimmed by 3 bases and V by 8 bases; bases with no gene match: 6. The CDR3 is made up of 13 amino acids. Germline V CDR1 and CDR2: DFQATT, SNEGSKA (reference sequence). The CDR3 protein is CSPGQGRYNEQFF. In DNA form, the CDR3 reads TGCAGTCCAGGACAGGGCCGCTACAATGAGCAGTTCTTC.

The chain has TRBV14 and TRBJ2-4, with TRBD1 as a possible D gene (6 bases). Per germline, CDR1 SGHDN and CDR2 FVKESK. The ends were cut back, 4 bases at V and 10 bases at J, with 17 bases in the middle. CDR3 length: 14 amino acids. The CDR3 reads CASSPVQGSIIQYF. In DNA, the CDR3 is TGTGCCAGCAGCCCCGTGCAGGGGTCGATAATTCAGTACTTC.

This chain uses TRBV20-1 with TRBJ2-7, with TRBD1 matching over 12 bases. Germline V gene lookup returns CDR1 DFQATT and CDR2 SNEGSKA (reference sequence). This CDR3 comprises 13 residues. V shed 5 bases, J shed 4 bases, and the junction held 3 bases outside the gene matches. CDR3 sequence: CSAAGQGAYEQYF. Written as DNA, the CDR3 is TGCAGTGCTGCGGGACAGGGGGCTTACGAGCAGTACTTC.

The rearrangement joins TRBV7-3 to TRBJ2-3, with D possibly TRBD2 on 6 matching bases. Trimming cost V 1 base and J 5 bases, with 10 bases left between them. CDR1 is SGHTA and CDR2 is FQGTGA in the germline V gene. The CDR3 runs 14 residues. The CDR3 is CASSLNGGVDTQYF. In DNA form, the CDR3 reads TGTGCCAGCAGCTTAAACGGGGGTGTAGATACGCAGTATTTT.